The entry below gives a single T cell receptor beta chain sequence along with its context. These data originate in a study of cytomegalovirus exposure and HLA in healthy donors. In the PCR, 60 Vbeta and 13 Jbeta primers were used. Produced via immunoSEQ multiplex PCR; TCRdb's table is partial and in-frame only. The sample includes 110,000 to 150,000 clones. Every donor was a healthy person donating bone marrow. Sequencing used PBMCs. The clonotype originates from a man aged 35 to 55 in good health and CMV-seronegative.

The CDR3 DNA reads TGTGCCAGCAGCTATGGACTAGCTGGAAGCACAGATACGCAGTATTTT. Encoded protein: CASSYGLAGSTDTQYF. The genes are TRBV7-3 and TRBJ2-3; 8 bases align to TRBD2. This CDR3 spans 16 amino acids. Germline V gene sequence: CDR1 SGHTA, CDR2 FQGTGA. Trimming at V came to 4 bases and at J to 0 bases, leaving 6 bases not matched to a gene.